This T cell receptor (beta chain) was identified during a study of blood T cell repertoires in COVID-19. Study-wide background: COVID-19 samples from acute and convalescent phases originated in the United States, Italy and Spain. The cDNA or gDNA used as material had been derived from T cells, B-cell-depleted T cells, or PBMCs.

Original data processing: Estimated nucleated cell counts came from reference gene primer amplification. Sequencing was performed with immunoSEQ multiplex PCR; in TCRdb, only in-frame clones are kept and a portion is missing. That table supplies the V and J calls and clone size; D and trimming were determined from the DNA. The sample consists of 250,000 to 350,000 clones, 80% to 90% of them appearing once. V was cut by 2 bases and J by 5 bases, with 13 bases left in between. Germline V gives CDR1 SEHNR, CDR2 FQNEAQ (reference sequence). This CDR3 is 14 amino acids long. The sequencing sample was made of peripheral blood. The chain recombines TRBV7-9 with TRBJ2-7; D not resolved. The TCR was taken from a man aged 30 to 39 with acute or convalescent COVID-19. CDR3 residues: CASSLNSFPHEQYF. CDR3 nucleotides: TGTGCCAGCAGCTTAAATAGCTTTCCCCACGAGCAGTACTTC.